Shown below are 22 T cell receptor beta chains from a single sample sequenced in a study of Graves' ophthalmopathy and Graves' hyperthyroidism. Amplifying from RNA transcripts, the study obtained TCR beta CDR3 regions. Following a first-round RT-PCR that used HTBI primers, a second-round multiplex PCR was carried out. Via MiXCR, TCRdb re-called the multiplex PCR reads, giving one row per CDR3 protein. The profile shows 450,000 to 600,000 distinct CDR3 sequences, 35% to 40% of them singletons. Sequencing was carried out using peripheral blood or thyroid tissue (not recorded which). The source is an adult man with Graves' hyperthyroidism.

V and J are TRBV10-2 and TRBJ1-2, with D possibly TRBD1 on 6 matching bases. V lost 6 bases and J lost 0, with 11 bases in between. This CDR3 has 14 residues. The germline V gene has CDR1 WSHSY and CDR2 SAAADI. The CDR3 loop reads CASSDRTTNYGYTF. The CDR3 DNA reads as TGCGCCAGCAGCGACAGGACCACTAACTATGGCTACACCTTC.

The gene calls are TRBV4-1 and TRBJ2-5, with TRBD2 matching 11 bases. The CDR3 is 13 residues long. J gave up 6 bases and V 5 bases, and 2 bases lay outside the gene matches. Germline assignment: CDR1 MGHRA and CDR2 YSYEKL. Written as DNA, the CDR3 is TGCGCCAGCAGCTTGACTAGCGGGAAGACCCAGTACTTC. Residues: CASSLTSGKTQYF.

This sequence joins TRBV10-3 and TRBJ1-4, with D maybe TRBD1 (5 bases). The germline CDR1 and CDR2 sequences are ENHRY and SYGVKD. This CDR3 comprises 13 residues. V shed 1 base and J shed 7 bases, with 7 bases lying between them. In DNA form, the CDR3 reads TGTGCCATCAGTGAGTGGGGGGGTGAAAAACTGTTTTTT. Protein: CAISEWGGEKLFF.

The CDR3 reads CSASPGVGSGNTIYF. The CDR3 bases are TGCAGTGCCTCTCCGGGGGTAGGCTCTGGAAACACCATATATTTT. The rearrangement links TRBV20-1 to TRBJ1-3; D might be TRBD1 (5 bases). The CDR3 extends over 15 amino acids. Germline assignment: CDR1 DFQATT and CDR2 SNEGSKA (reference sequence). V lost 6 bases to trimming and J lost 0 bases, with 15 bases between them.

With respect to this clonotype: The junction departs from the called germline gene at one end, perhaps through a read error. The V and J genes are TRBV18 and TRBJ2-5; D possibly matches TRBD1 or TRBD2 (5 bases each). The CDR3 sequence is 13 residues long. Germline CDR1 reads KGHSH; CDR2 reads LQKENI. This chain's CDR3 is CASSPPQEGPLDF. As DNA, the CDR3 is TGTGCCAGCTCACCACCCCAAGAGGGACCTCTAGACTTC.

This clonotype was detected many times. The chain combines TRBV10-2 with TRBJ2-5; TRBD2 might be the D (5 bases). Germline V gene sequence: CDR1 WSHSY, CDR2 SAAADI. This CDR3 is built from 14 residues. V gave up 6 bases and J gave up 4 bases, with 15 bases separating them. The CDR3 DNA reads as TGCGCCAGCAGCCGGACTGAAGCAAGAGAGACCCAGTACTTC. Residues: CASSRTEARETQYF.

In this sample, this clonotype turned up once. This clone may be a read error of a much larger clone one base away. Because it lacks the conserved phenylalanine or tryptophan at the end, this CDR3 is likely a read error. The rearrangement uses TRBV7-2 and TRBJ1-1; D gene unclear. The germline CDR1 and CDR2 sequences are SGHTA and FQGNSA. The CDR3 totals 13 residues. V shed 8 bases and J shed 2 bases, with 12 bases lying between them. CDR3 nucleotides: TGTGCCAGCGGATTCAGGCTAAACACTGAAGCTTTCTCT. It specifies CASGFRLNTEAFS.

On this clonotype itself: One end of the junction is discordant with germline, which a read error may explain. The chain recombines TRBV7-9 with TRBJ2-1, with 9 positions matching TRBD1. There are 15 residues in the CDR3. Germline V CDR1 and CDR2: SEHNR, FQNEAQ (reference sequence). The CDR3 reads CASSLSGTGLYEQFF. CDR3 in DNA: TGTGCTAGCAGCTTAAGTGGGACAGGGTTATATGAGCAGTTCTTC.

This clonotype was counted once. V and J are TRBV7-9 and TRBJ2-3; 7 bases agree with TRBD1. The CDR3 length is 17 residues. V dropped 5 bases and J dropped 0; count of bases not matched to a gene: 11. Germline V gene data show CDR1 as SEHNR and CDR2 as FQNEAQ (reference sequence). The CDR3 bases are TGTGCCAGCAGCCCCGTAACGGACAGGTTGAGCACAGATACGCAGTATTTT. This gives the protein CASSPVTDRLSTDTQYF. The full variable domain, in which reference TRBV7-9 and TRBJ2-3 provide the parts outside the CDR3, is DTGVSQNPRHKITKRGQNVTFRCDPISEHNRLYWYRQTLGQGPEFLTYFQNEAQLEKSRLLSDRFSAERPKGSFSTLEIQRTEQGDSAMYLCASSPVTDRLSTDTQYFGPGTRLTVL.

The chain recombines TRBV20-1 with TRBJ1-2; no clear D gene. Germline-derived CDR1 and CDR2 are DFQATT and SNEGSKA (reference sequence). Trimming stripped 2 bases from V and 2 bases from J, with 6 bases between. CDR3 length equals 12 residues. The CDR3 region is CSARHRNYGYTF. The CDR3 nucleotides read TGCAGTGCTAGACATAGGAACTATGGCTACACCTTC.

The chain uses TRBV2 and TRBJ2-7, with a weak D call TRBD2 (7 bases). The CDR3 extends over 15 amino acids. Trimming removed 5 bases from V and 3 bases from J, with 17 bases in between. Germline CDR1 and CDR2: SNHLY and FYNNEI. CDR3 coding DNA: TGTGCCAGCAGTCCGTTCCGGGGGGCGGGCTACGAGCAGTACTTC. Its translation: CASSPFRGAGYEQYF.

The chain is built from TRBV6-5 and TRBJ1-5; tentatively, D is TRBD1 (6 bases). Germline values: CDR1 MNHEY, CDR2 SVGAGI. Deletions cut 6 bases from V and 5 bases from J, with 11 bases between. The CDR3 has 13 residues. The CDR3 spells CASRAGVDQPQHF. Here the CDR3 DNA reads TGTGCCAGCAGGGCAGGGGTGGATCAGCCCCAGCATTTT.

The chain links TRBV5-1 to TRBJ1-1; possibly TRBD1 for D (6 bases). V was clipped by 1 base and J by 1 base, with 11 bases between them. Germline V gene data show CDR1 as SGHRS and CDR2 as YFSETQ. CDR3 length: 15 residues. CDR3 DNA: TGCGCCAGCAGCTTGACCGGGGGCTCGAACACTGAAGCTTTCTTT. It encodes CASSLTGGSNTEAFF. Supplemented by reference TRBV5-1 and TRBJ1-1, the full variable domain reads KAGVTQTPRYLIKTRGQQVTLSCSPISGHRSVSWYQQTPGQGLQFLFEYFSETQRNKGNFPGRFSGRQFSNSRSEMNVSTLELGDSALYLCASSLTGGSNTEAFFGQGTRLTVV.

The chain recombines TRBV10-1 with TRBJ2-7, with 10 bases identical to TRBD1. The V segment lost 8 bases and the J segment 2 bases; nucleotides outside the gene matches: 9. This CDR3 region has 15 residues. Germline V lookup: CDR1 WNHNN, CDR2 SYGVQD (reference sequence). In DNA form, the CDR3 reads TGCGCCAGCCAGTCCTTCGGACAGGGGGCCTACGAGCAGTACTTC. This codes for CASQSFGQGAYEQYF.

J is TRBJ2-3 and V is TRBV4-2, with TRBD2 identical over 7 bases. There are 16 residues in the CDR3. V was clipped by 0 bases and J by 4 bases; unmatched bases: 7. The germline V gene encodes CDR1 LGHNA and CDR2 YNFKEQ. The chain's CDR3 is CASSQDPQRGPDTQYF. CDR3 nucleotides: TGTGCCAGCAGCCAAGATCCCCAGCGGGGTCCAGATACGCAGTATTTT.

This clonotype appeared a few times. The chain uses TRBV10-3 and TRBJ2-2; maybe TRBD2 (5 bases). Trimming cost V 2 bases and J 8 bases, with 15 bases left between them. This CDR3 is built from 15 residues. Germline loops: CDR1 ENHRY, CDR2 SYGVKD. The CDR3, as DNA: TGTGCCATCAGTGAGGCGGGCGATAGCGCAGGGGAGCTGTTTTTT. As protein: CAISEAGDSAGELFF.

To note about this clonotype: One end of the junction is discordant with germline, which a read error may explain. V usage is TRBV19 and J usage is TRBJ2-7, with D uncertain. Germline V gives CDR1 LNHDA, CDR2 SQIVND (reference sequence). The CDR3 has 13 residues. DNA for the CDR3: TGTGCCAGTAGTGTTGGGTTGAGTGACGAGCGGTACTTC. Translation gives CASSVGLSDERYF.

This clonotype was recorded at least ten times. CDR3 in amino acids: CASSLLQGHSYEQYF. The CDR3 DNA follows: TGTGCCAGCAGCCTACTGCAGGGTCACTCCTACGAGCAGTACTTC. The chain combines TRBV7-8 with TRBJ2-7; TRBD1 is a possible D gene (5 bases). CDR1 is SGHVS, CDR2 FQNEAQ, per germline. The CDR3 contains 15 residues. The V gene lost 5 bases and the J gene lost 0 bases, with 14 bases spanning the gap.

In this sample, this clonotype turned up many times. The chain couples TRBV4-1 to TRBJ2-7; 7 positions match TRBD1. This CDR3 is 16 amino acids long. V lost 4 bases to trimming and J lost 6 bases; unmatched junction nucleotides: 15. Germline V lookup: CDR1 MGHRA, CDR2 YSYEKL. DNA for the CDR3: TGCGCCAGCAGCCCTGAATCGGGACAGAGCCTCCCCGAGCAGTACTTC. It specifies CASSPESGQSLPEQYF.

This clonotype has a single count. The chain has TRBV5-1 and TRBJ2-7; D is undetermined. The CDR3 is 14 residues long. With 7 bases removed from V and 0 bases from J, the gap between germline ends came to 14 bases. CDR1 and CDR2 (germline): SGHRS, YFSETQ. CDR3 nucleotide sequence: TGCGCCAGCGAGGCCGGAACCAGCTCCTACGAGCAGTACTTC. Translation gives CASEAGTSSYEQYF.

The chain employs TRBV11-3 and TRBJ2-7; D unclear. The J call may be mistaken, given a closer DNA end match to TRBJ2-1. The length of the CDR3 is 15 residues. Germline CDR1 reads SGHNT; CDR2 reads YENEEA. Here the CDR3 reads CASSLGRMVSNEQFF. The CDR3 DNA is TGTGCCAGCAGCTTAGGACGGATGGTGAGCAATGAGCAGTTCTTC.

This clonotype showed up just a few times. The chain joins TRBV19 to TRBJ2-2; 12 nucleotides line up with TRBD2. Germline CDR1 and CDR2: LNHDA and SQIVND (reference sequence). V shed 5 bases and J 6 bases; nucleotides not matched to a gene: 4. The CDR3 sequence is 15 residues long. The CDR3 spells CASSPTSGRPGELFF. Written as DNA, the CDR3 is TGTGCCAGTAGTCCTACTAGCGGGAGGCCCGGGGAGCTGTTTTTT.